Below, 25 T cell receptor beta chains from the same sample are listed, as sequenced in a study of CD8+ T cells in alopecia areata. Indicated treatment: oral pan-JAK inhibitor, 5-10 mg twice daily. The sequencing template was cDNA reverse transcribed from extracted RNA. This table comes from immunoSEQ multiplex PCR, and its TCRdb copy is limited to in-frame clones, with some not included. The sample shows some 190,000 clones, roughly half of them seen only once. Here the sequenced sample was CD8+ T cells sorted from blood, taken at roughly week 53, from a patient treated with tofacitinib. These TCRs come from a human donor with alopecia areata.

J is TRBJ1-2 and V is TRBV1; the table's D call TRBD1 went unverified against the DNA. TRBV1 is labeled a pseudogene. This CDR3 is built from 10 residues. CDR3 sequence: CTSSQTGGPF. The CDR3 nucleotides are TGCACCAGCAGCCAGACAGGCGGCCCCTTC.

This chain joins TRBV29-1 and TRBJ2-7; 14 bases map to TRBD2. Germline V gene sequence: CDR1 SQVTM, CDR2 ANQGSEA. The junction had 11 bases not matched to a gene; V was cut back by 5 bases and J by 2 bases. CDR3 length: 17 amino acids. Here the CDR3 reads CSVLGRLAGGRAYEQYF. The CDR3, as DNA: TGCAGCGTTCTGGGACGACTAGCGGGGGGGCGGGCCTACGAGCAGTACTTC.

The table lists this clone with a few counts. This chain joins TRBV4-2 and TRBJ1-6; 11 bases fit TRBD1. Losses at the gene ends were 3 bases for V and 8 bases for J; bases not matched to a gene: 9. The CDR3 loop spans 17 amino acids. The germline V gene encodes CDR1 LGHNA and CDR2 YNFKEQ. The CDR3: CASSHASMGQGDSPLHF. CDR3 DNA: TGTGCCAGCAGCCACGCCTCCATGGGACAGGGGGATTCACCCCTCCACTTT.

The rearrangement links TRBV27 to TRBJ2-7, with 7 bases identical to TRBD2. The CDR3 length is 13 residues. Trimming removed 2 bases from V and 6 bases from J; junction bases left unmatched: 4. Germline loops: CDR1 MNHEY, CDR2 SMNVEV (reference sequence). In DNA form, the CDR3 reads TGTGCCAGCAGTTTAGCGCGGGAGATCGAGCAGTACTTC. Translation gives CASSLAREIEQYF.

The table lists this clone with many counts. This rearrangement joins TRBV5-4 to TRBJ2-2; D is unresolved. CDR3 length: 15 residues. V was shortened by 4 bases and J by 3 bases, with 13 bases between the two germline ends. The germline CDR1 and CDR2 sequences are SGHNT and YYREEE (reference sequence). CDR3 nucleotide sequence: TGTGCCAGCAGCCACAAGGGTCGGGACACCGGGGAGCTGTTTTTT. This codes for CASSHKGRDTGELFF. Variable domain in full (rest from reference TRBV5-4 and TRBJ2-2): ETGVTQSPTHLIKTRGQQVTLRCSSQSGHNTVSWYQQALGQGPQFIFQYYREEENGRGNFPPRFSGLQFPNYSSELNVNALELDDSALYLCASSHKGRDTGELFFGEGSRLTVL.

This chain's CDR3 is CASSLWGQGNQPQHF. In nucleotides, the CDR3 is TGTGCCAGCAGTTTATGGGGACAGGGAAATCAGCCCCAGCATTTT. The genes are TRBV27 and TRBJ1-5; 9 nucleotides line up with TRBD1. CDR1 is MNHEY and CDR2 is SMNVEV in the germline V gene (reference sequence). Trimming took 1 base from V and 4 from J; bases not matched to a gene: 2. The CDR3 runs 15 residues.

This chain connects TRBV29-1 to TRBJ2-1; D remains ambiguous. The CDR3 has 11 residues. From germline, CDR1 is SQVTM and CDR2 ANQGSEA. Trimming left V 3 bases short and J 9 bases short, with 9 bases between. The CDR3 bases are TGCAGCGTTGAGGCCAATGGTGAGCAGTTCTTC. It codes for CSVEANGEQFF.

The J gene is TRBJ2-6, the V gene TRBV29-1; a weak D match, TRBD1 (6 bases). Germline lookup yields CDR1 SQVTM and CDR2 ANQGSEA. The CDR3 is 15 amino acids. V was pared by 6 bases and J by 0 bases, with 12 bases between. The CDR3 DNA reads TGCAGCGTCGTGACAGGCATCTCTGGGGCCAACGTCCTGACTTTC. Amino acid sequence: CSVVTGISGANVLTF.

The V call is TRBV6-5, the J call TRBJ1-6; D possibly corresponds to TRBD1 (6 bases). Trimming removed 6 bases from V and 9 bases from J, with 15 bases in between. The CDR3 contains 14 residues. Germline V lookup: CDR1 MNHEY, CDR2 SVGAGI. CDR3 sequence reads: CASRPQGWGSPLHF. CDR3 bases: TGTGCCAGCAGGCCACAGGGATGGGGTTCACCCCTCCACTTT.

This clone was picked up a small number of times. This sequence joins TRBV30 and TRBJ1-5; D gene uncertain. The CDR3 has 14 amino acids. Trimming removed 1 base at V and 7 bases at J, with 14 bases between. Germline V lookup: CDR1 GTSNPN, CDR2 SVGIG (reference sequence). The CDR3 DNA reads as TGTGCCTGGAGTGAAGGGTTTAATGCGCAGCCCCAGCATTTT. Its protein is CAWSEGFNAQPQHF.

V usage is TRBV27 and J usage is TRBJ2-1; TRBD2 agrees at 12 bases. The V gene's germline CDR1 is MNHEY and CDR2 SMNVEV (reference sequence). CDR3 length: 14 amino acids. J was trimmed by 3 bases and V by 10 bases; bases with no gene match: 4. The CDR3 reads CATATSGGYNEQFF. DNA for the CDR3: TGTGCCACCGCGACTAGCGGGGGCTACAATGAGCAGTTCTTC.

This clone appeared a few times. The gene calls are TRBV9 and TRBJ1-1, with a weak D call TRBD1 (5 bases). This CDR3 spans 15 amino acids. CDR1 is SGDLS and CDR2 is YYNGEE in the germline V gene. V was clipped by 4 bases and J by 0 bases, with 13 bases between them. The CDR3 reads CASSLAGTVNTEAFF. CDR3 coding DNA: TGTGCCAGCAGCCTTGCCGGGACGGTGAACACTGAAGCTTTCTTT.

This clone has only a few counts. The V gene is TRBV6-5, the J gene TRBJ2-5; D is perhaps TRBD1 or TRBD2 (6 bases each). V lost 2 bases to trimming and J lost 4 bases, with 11 bases between them. Germline values: CDR1 MNHEY, CDR2 SVGAGI. The CDR3 contains 14 residues. The CDR3 is CASSYIKGGETQYF. The CDR3, as DNA: TGTGCCAGCAGTTACATTAAGGGGGGAGAGACCCAGTACTTC.

The V gene is TRBV4-1, the J gene TRBJ2-3; D gene ambiguous. The V and J ends lost 3 bases and 0 bases respectively, with 10 bases between them. Germline CDR1 MGHRA, CDR2 YSYEKL. The CDR3 extends over 15 amino acids. CDR3 bases: TGCGCCAGCAGCCACCGTACGGCTAGCACAGATACGCAGTATTTT. Translating it yields CASSHRTASTDTQYF.

V and J are TRBV5-5 and TRBJ2-1, with 7 bases fitting TRBD2. Germline V gives CDR1 SGHKS, CDR2 YYEKEE (reference sequence). V dropped 4 bases and J dropped 7; count of bases not matched to a gene: 11. This CDR3 region has 15 residues. The CDR3 coding sequence is TGTGCCAGCAGCCCCGGACTAGTGGTGCGAAATGAGCAGTTCTTC. Protein sequence: CASSPGLVVRNEQFF.

This clone was observed a few times. This chain connects TRBV30 to TRBJ1-1, with D uncertain. The CDR3 runs 12 residues. From germline, CDR1 is GTSNPN and CDR2 SVGIG (reference sequence). The germline V and J ends were trimmed by 2 bases and 7 bases, with 11 bases remaining between them. In DNA, the CDR3 is TGTGCCTGGAGTATTAACAATGATGAAGCTTTCTTT. The encoded protein is CAWSINNDEAFF. The variable domain in full, completed from reference TRBV30 and TRBJ1-1, reads SQTIHQWPATLVQPVGSPLSLECTVEGTSNPNLYWYRQAAGRGLQLLFYSVGIGQISSEVPQNLSASRPQDRQFILSSKKLLLSDSGFYLCAWSINNDEAFFGQGTRLTVV.

This CDR3 reads CASSLMGQGMTGANVLTF. The DNA for the CDR3 is TGTGCCAGCTCGTTAATGGGACAGGGAATGACTGGGGCCAACGTCCTGACTTTC. The rearrangement uses TRBV18 and TRBJ2-6, with 9 bases lining up with TRBD1. Per the germline V gene, CDR1 is KGHSH and CDR2 is LQKENI. This CDR3 comprises 18 residues. Trimming took 6 bases from V and 2 from J; bases not matched to a gene: 11.

The J gene is TRBJ1-5, the V gene TRBV7-9, with a possible D match to TRBD1 (5 bases). The V gene lost 6 bases and the J gene lost 5 bases, with 8 bases spanning the gap. The CDR3 is 12 residues long. CDR1 and CDR2 from the germline V gene are SEHNR and FQNEAQ (reference sequence). The CDR3 DNA follows: TGTGCCAGCAGGCTAGGGGATCAGCCCCAGCATTTT. Its protein is CASRLGDQPQHF.

This rearrangement joins TRBV7-8 to TRBJ2-2, with 11 positions matching TRBD2. In germline, CDR1 is SGHVS, CDR2 FQNEAQ. CDR3 length equals 16 residues. Losses at the gene ends were 4 bases for V and 6 bases for J; bases not matched to a gene: 7. This CDR3 is CASSSALAGVAGELFF. The DNA of the CDR3 is TGTGCCAGCAGCTCGGCACTAGCGGGGGTTGCCGGGGAGCTGTTTTTT.

V is TRBV10-3 and J is TRBJ1-4; no firm D call. With 6 bases removed from V and 8 bases from J, the gap between germline ends came to 7 bases. Germline CDR1 ENHRY, CDR2 SYGVKD. This CDR3 contains 11 residues. This CDR3 reads CAIRINEKLFF. CDR3 DNA sequence: TGTGCCATCAGGATTAACGAAAAACTGTTTTTT.

The chain has TRBV5-6 and TRBJ1-6, with D perhaps matching TRBD1 (5 bases). V lost 4 bases and J lost 7, with 15 bases in between. CDR1 is SGHDT, CDR2 YYEEEE, per germline. CDR3 length: 15 amino acids. CDR3 nucleotide sequence: TGTGCCAGCAGCCTCCAGGGATTTTACAATTCACCCCTCCACTTT. Protein: CASSLQGFYNSPLHF.

CDR3 nucleotides: TGTGCCAGTAGTATGGACCCAGAAGAGACCCAGTACTTC. Encoded protein: CASSMDPEETQYF. The chain is built from TRBV19 and TRBJ2-5; D unclear. The CDR3 is 13 residues long. V was pared by 3 bases and J by 3 bases, with 8 bases between. CDR1 and CDR2 (germline): LNHDA, SQIVND (reference sequence).

The chain employs TRBV7-9 and TRBJ2-3; a possible D gene is TRBD1 (6 bases). The germline V gene has CDR1 SEHNR and CDR2 FQNEAQ (reference sequence). The V gene lost 0 bases and the J gene lost 2 bases, with 6 bases spanning the gap. The CDR3 contains 14 residues. The CDR3 DNA sequence: TGTGCCAGCAGCTTAGCGGGGGCCACAGATACGCAGTATTTT. This encodes CASSLAGATDTQYF.

This clone came up a few times. This rearrangement joins TRBV29-1 to TRBJ2-2, with D possibly matching TRBD2 (5 bases). The CDR3 has 15 residues. V was pared by 1 base and J by 3 bases, with 12 bases between. Per germline, CDR1 SQVTM and CDR2 ANQGSEA. The CDR3 protein is CSVEVHQRDTGELFF. The CDR3 bases are TGCAGCGTTGAAGTACACCAGAGGGACACCGGGGAGCTGTTTTTT.

This chain joins TRBV10-3 and TRBJ1-2, with TRBD1 matching 8 bases. CDR3 length: 15 amino acids. The ends lost 0 bases at V and 0 bases at J; junction bases unmatched: 0. The germline gives CDR1 ENHRY, CDR2 SYGVKD. The CDR3 loop is CAISESGQANYGYTF. CDR3 sequence (DNA): TGTGCCATCAGTGAGTCGGGACAGGCTAACTATGGCTACACCTTC.